This note documents a single T cell receptor (beta chain) sequence. The sample belongs to a study of blood T cell repertoires in COVID-19. About the study: T cells, B-cell-depleted T cells, or PBMCs supplied cDNA or gDNA.

Clinical history reported by participants formed the basis on which cohorts were assigned. The germline V gene has CDR1 MNHNY and CDR2 SVGAGI (reference sequence). This CDR3 is built from 16 residues. Between the trimmed V and J ends, which lost 6 bases and 4 bases, there was a span of 19 bases. Libraries were prepared by immunoSEQ multiplex PCR; TCRdb keeps only in-frame clonotypes and omits some of them. The table lists approximately 450,000 clones, 70% to 90% of them singletons. The clonotype originates from a woman between 18 and 30 years old with acute COVID-19. Sequenced material: PBMCs or T cells enriched from blood (not recorded which). J is TRBJ1-3 and V is TRBV6-6; no reliable D call. CDR3 in amino acids: CASSRDRAGRGNTIYF. The CDR3 DNA reads TGTGCCAGCAGCCGGGATAGGGCAGGCAGGGGAAACACCATATATTTT.